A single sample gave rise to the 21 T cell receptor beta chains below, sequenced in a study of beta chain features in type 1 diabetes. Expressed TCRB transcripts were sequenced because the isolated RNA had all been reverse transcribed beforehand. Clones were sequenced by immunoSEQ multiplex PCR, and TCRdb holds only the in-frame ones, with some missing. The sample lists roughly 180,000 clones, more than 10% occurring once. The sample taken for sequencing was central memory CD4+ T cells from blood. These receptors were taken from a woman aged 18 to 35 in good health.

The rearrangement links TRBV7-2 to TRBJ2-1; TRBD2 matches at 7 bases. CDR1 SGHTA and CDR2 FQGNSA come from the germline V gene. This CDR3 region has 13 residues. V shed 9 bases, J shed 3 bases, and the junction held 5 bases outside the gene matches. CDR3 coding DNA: TGTGCCAGAGGGAGGGCCTTCTACAATGAGCAGTTCTTC. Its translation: CARGRAFYNEQFF. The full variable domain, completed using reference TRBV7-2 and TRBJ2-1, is GAGVSQSPSNKVTEKGKDVELRCDPISGHTALYWYRQSLGQGLEFLIYFQGNSAPDKSGLPSDRFSAERTGGSVSTLTIQRTQQEDSAVYLCARGRAFYNEQFFGPGTRLTVL.

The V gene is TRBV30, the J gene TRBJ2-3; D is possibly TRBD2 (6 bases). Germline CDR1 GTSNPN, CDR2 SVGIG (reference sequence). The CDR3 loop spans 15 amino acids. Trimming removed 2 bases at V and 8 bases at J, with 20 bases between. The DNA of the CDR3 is TGTGCCTGGAGTCCCCGGGGGACTGTGTCAGGTACGCAGTATTTT. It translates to CAWSPRGTVSGTQYF.

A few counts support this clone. The CDR3 here is CASSGSQALNNQPQHF. The CDR3 DNA reads TGTGCCAGCAGCGGTTCACAGGCCCTCAACAATCAGCCCCAGCATTTT. V gene TRBV7-9 combines with J gene TRBJ1-5, with D maybe TRBD1 (5 bases). The germline V gene encodes CDR1 SEHNR and CDR2 FQNEAQ (reference sequence). This CDR3 has 16 amino acids. Trimming left V 5 bases short and J 3 bases short, with 17 bases between.

The CDR3 DNA reads TGTGCCAGCAGCGGGTCCGGTCGGGGCACAGATACGCAGTATTTT. It yields the protein CASSGSGRGTDTQYF. The gene calls are TRBV11-2 and TRBJ2-3, with no clear D. V dropped 5 bases and J dropped 1 base, with 13 bases sitting between them. Germline V lookup: CDR1 SGHAT, CDR2 FQNNGV. The CDR3 runs 15 residues.

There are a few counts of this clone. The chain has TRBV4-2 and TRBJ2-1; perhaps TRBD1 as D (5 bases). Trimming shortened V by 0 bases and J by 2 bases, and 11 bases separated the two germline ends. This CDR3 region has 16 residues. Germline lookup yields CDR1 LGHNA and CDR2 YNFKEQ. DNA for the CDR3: TGTGCCAGCAGCCAAGAAGCAGGGATCACCTACAATGAGCAGTTCTTC. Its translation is CASSQEAGITYNEQFF.

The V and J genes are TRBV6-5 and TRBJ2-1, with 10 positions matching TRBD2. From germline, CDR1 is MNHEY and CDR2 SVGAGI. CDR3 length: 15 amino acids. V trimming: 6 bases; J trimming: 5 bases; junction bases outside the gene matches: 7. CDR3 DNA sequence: TGTGCCAGCAGATCCGGGACTAGCGCCAACAATGAGCAGTTCTTC. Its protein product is CASRSGTSANNEQFF.

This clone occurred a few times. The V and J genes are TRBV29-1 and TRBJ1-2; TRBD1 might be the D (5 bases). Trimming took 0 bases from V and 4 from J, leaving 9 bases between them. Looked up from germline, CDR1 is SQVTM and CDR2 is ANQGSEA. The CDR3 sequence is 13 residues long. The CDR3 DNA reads TGCAGCGTTGAAGATTACAGGCTCTATGGCTACACCTTC. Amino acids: CSVEDYRLYGYTF.

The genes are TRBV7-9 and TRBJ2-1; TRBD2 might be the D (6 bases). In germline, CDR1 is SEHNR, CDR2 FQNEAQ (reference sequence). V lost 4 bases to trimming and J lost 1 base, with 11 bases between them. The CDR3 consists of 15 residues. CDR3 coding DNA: TGTGCCAGCAGCTCCTGGCGGGGTTCCTACAATGAGCAGTTCTTC. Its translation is CASSSWRGSYNEQFF.

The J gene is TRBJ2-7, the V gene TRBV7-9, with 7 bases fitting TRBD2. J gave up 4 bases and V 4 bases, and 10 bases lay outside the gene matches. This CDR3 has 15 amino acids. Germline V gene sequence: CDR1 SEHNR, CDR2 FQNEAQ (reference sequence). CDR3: CASSYGTTGDYEQYF. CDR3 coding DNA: TGTGCCAGCAGCTACGGGACTACGGGGGATTACGAGCAGTACTTC.

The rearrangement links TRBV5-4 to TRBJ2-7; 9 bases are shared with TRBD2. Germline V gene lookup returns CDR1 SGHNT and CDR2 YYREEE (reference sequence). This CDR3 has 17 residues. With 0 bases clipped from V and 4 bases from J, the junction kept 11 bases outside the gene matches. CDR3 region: CASSLGGSAGGRYEQYF. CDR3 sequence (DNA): TGTGCCAGCAGCTTGGGGGGTTCGGCGGGAGGGCGGTACGAGCAGTACTTC.

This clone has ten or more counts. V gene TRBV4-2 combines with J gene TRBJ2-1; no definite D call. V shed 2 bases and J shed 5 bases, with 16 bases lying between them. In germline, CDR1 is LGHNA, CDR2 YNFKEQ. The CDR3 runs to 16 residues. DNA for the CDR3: TGTGCCAGCAGCCAATTACTCAAGCCGCGTGACAATGAGCAGTTCTTC. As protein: CASSQLLKPRDNEQFF.

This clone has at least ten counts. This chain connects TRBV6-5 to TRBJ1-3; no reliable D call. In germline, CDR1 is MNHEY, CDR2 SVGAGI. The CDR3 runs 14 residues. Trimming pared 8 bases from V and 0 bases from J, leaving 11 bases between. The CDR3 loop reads CASREGGSGNTIYF. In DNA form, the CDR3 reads TGTGCCAGCCGGGAGGGAGGCTCTGGAAACACCATATATTTT.

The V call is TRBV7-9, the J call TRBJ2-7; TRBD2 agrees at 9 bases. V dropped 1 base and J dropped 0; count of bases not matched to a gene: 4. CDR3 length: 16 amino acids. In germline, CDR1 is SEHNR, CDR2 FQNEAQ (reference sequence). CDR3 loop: CASSLGLAGNSYEQYF. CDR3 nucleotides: TGTGCCAGCAGCTTAGGGCTAGCGGGAAACTCCTACGAGCAGTACTTC. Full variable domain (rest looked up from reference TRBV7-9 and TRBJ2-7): DTGVSQNPRHKITKRGQNVTFRCDPISEHNRLYWYRQTLGQGPEFLTYFQNEAQLEKSRLLSDRFSAERPKGSFSTLEIQRTEQGDSAMYLCASSLGLAGNSYEQYFGPGTRLTVT.

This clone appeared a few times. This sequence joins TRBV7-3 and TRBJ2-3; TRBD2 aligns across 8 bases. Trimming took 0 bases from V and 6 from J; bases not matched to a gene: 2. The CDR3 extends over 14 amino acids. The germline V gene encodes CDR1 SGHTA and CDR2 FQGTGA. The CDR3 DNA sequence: TGTGCCAGCAGCTTAACTAGCGGGATGGATACGCAGTATTTT. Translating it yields CASSLTSGMDTQYF.

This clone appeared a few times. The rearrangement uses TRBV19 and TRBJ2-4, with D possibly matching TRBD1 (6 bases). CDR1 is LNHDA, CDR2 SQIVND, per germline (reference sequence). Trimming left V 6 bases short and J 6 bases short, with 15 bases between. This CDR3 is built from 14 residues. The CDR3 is CASSRPTQGNIQYF. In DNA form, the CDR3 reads TGTGCCAGTAGCAGGCCTACACAGGGAAACATTCAGTACTTC.

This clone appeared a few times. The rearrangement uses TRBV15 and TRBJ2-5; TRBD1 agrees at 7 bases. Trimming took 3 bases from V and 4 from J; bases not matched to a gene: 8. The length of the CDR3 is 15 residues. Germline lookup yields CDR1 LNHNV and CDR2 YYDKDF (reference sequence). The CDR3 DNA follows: TGTGCCACCAGCAGGACCGGGACAGCTGGAGAGACCCAGTACTTC. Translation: CATSRTGTAGETQYF.

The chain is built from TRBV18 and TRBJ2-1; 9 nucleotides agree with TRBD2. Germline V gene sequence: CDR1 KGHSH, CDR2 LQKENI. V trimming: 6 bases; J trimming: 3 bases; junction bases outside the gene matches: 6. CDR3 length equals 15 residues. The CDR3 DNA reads TGTGCCAGCTCCCCGGTGACTAGCGGCTACAATGAGCAGTTCTTC. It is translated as CASSPVTSGYNEQFF. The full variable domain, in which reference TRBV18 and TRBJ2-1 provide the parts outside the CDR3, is NAGVMQNPRHLVRRRGQEARLRCSPMKGHSHVYWYRQLPEEGLKFMVYLQKENIIDESGMPKERFSAEFPKEGPSILRIQQVVRGDSAAYFCASSPVTSGYNEQFFGPGTRLTVL.

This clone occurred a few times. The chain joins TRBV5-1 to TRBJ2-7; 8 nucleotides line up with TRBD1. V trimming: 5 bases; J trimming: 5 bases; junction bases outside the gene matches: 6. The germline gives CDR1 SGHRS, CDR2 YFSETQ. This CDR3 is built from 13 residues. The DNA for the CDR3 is TGCGCCAGCAGAGGGACAGGTTTTAACGAGCAGTACTTC. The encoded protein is CASRGTGFNEQYF. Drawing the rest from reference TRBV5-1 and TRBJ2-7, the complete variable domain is KAGVTQTPRYLIKTRGQQVTLSCSPISGHRSVSWYQQTPGQGLQFLFEYFSETQRNKGNFPGRFSGRQFSNSRSEMNVSTLELGDSALYLCASRGTGFNEQYFGPGTRLTVT.

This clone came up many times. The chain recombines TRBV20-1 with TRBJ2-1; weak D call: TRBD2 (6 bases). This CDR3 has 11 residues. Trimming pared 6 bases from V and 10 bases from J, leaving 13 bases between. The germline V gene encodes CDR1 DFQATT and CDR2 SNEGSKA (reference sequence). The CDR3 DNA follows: TGCAGTGCACCACTAGGGAGGGAGCAGTTCTTC. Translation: CSAPLGREQFF.

CDR3 region: CASSLTSGKTDTQYF. For the CDR3, the DNA is TGTGCCAGCTCACTGACTAGCGGGAAGACAGATACGCAGTATTTT. J is TRBJ2-3 and V is TRBV18, with TRBD2 matching 11 bases. V shed 4 bases, J shed 3 bases, and the junction held 3 bases outside the gene matches. There are 15 residues in the CDR3. The V gene's germline CDR1 is KGHSH and CDR2 LQKENI. The variable domain in full, completed from reference TRBV18 and TRBJ2-3, reads NAGVMQNPRHLVRRRGQEARLRCSPMKGHSHVYWYRQLPEEGLKFMVYLQKENIIDESGMPKERFSAEFPKEGPSILRIQQVVRGDSAAYFCASSLTSGKTDTQYFGPGTRLTVL.

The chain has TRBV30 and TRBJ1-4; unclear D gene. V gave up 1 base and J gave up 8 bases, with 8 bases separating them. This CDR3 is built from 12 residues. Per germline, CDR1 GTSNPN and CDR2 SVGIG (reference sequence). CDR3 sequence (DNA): TGTGCCTGGAGTGGACTTGTCGAAAAACTGTTTTTT. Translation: CAWSGLVEKLFF.